This TCR beta chain was observed in a study of cytomegalovirus exposure and HLA in healthy donors. With respect to this clone: As yet, its antigen is unknown.

Study-wide results and caveats: Common viral pathogens seemed to be connected with several of the most significant clusters, according to a later analysis. Upon later analysis, HLA-associated TCR beta chains proved more clonally expanded than other, equally common chains.

The PCR employed 60 Vbeta primers together with 13 Jbeta primers. The repertoire was sequenced with immunoSEQ multiplex PCR; TCRdb's copy has only in-frame clones and lacks some. In the table there are around 200,000 clones, roughly 76% of which are singletons. The receptor was derived from a middle-aged man in good health and CMV-seropositive. Input material: PBMCs.

This CDR3 is CASSLTGVNYEQYF. CDR3 nucleotides: TGTGCCAGCAGCTTAACGGGTGTCAACTACGAGCAGTACTTC. The V call is TRBV13, the J call TRBJ2-7, with D hard to call. This CDR3 contains 14 residues. Trimming left V 2 bases short and J 3 bases short, with 11 bases between. Germline lookup yields CDR1 PRHDT and CDR2 FYEKMQ (reference sequence).